The sequence of this TCR beta chain was determined in a study of blood T cells in healthy people across ages. This CDR3 spans 14 amino acids. Germline V gene data show CDR1 as MNHNY and CDR2 as SVGAGI (reference sequence). With regard to this clonotype: Its antigen is undetermined.

Isolated per sample were at least 6 million PBMCs. Total RNA amounts of at least 5 micrograms were extracted per sample. The study, taken as a whole, reports: With age, beta diversity per million T cells declined roughly linearly, significantly by approximately 40.

Through a sample-barcoded 5' primer and a J-beta primer mix, a second PCR was run for roughly 6 to 12 cycles. Each CDR3 protein gets one entry after TCRdb re-called the 5' RACE reads with MiXCR. The sample has fewer than 800,000 distinct CDR3 sequences, 20% to 25% seen once; the top ten hold roughly a tenth. These same data were also listed under a study on T cells of mothers and their children. This second study notes: Researchers report slightly higher, though non-significant, overlap in related mother-child pairs than in unrelated pairs.

The receptor was isolated from a boy younger than 18 in good health. The V call is TRBV6-6, the J call TRBJ2-5; maybe TRBD2 (6 bases). The tail of the sequence fits TRBJ2-7 better, so the J call may be wrong. Sequencing was done on a sample of blood. The CDR3 sequence: CASSYSREDYEQYF. CDR3 DNA sequence: TGTGCCAGCAGTTACTCGAGGGAGGACTACGAGCAGTACTTC.